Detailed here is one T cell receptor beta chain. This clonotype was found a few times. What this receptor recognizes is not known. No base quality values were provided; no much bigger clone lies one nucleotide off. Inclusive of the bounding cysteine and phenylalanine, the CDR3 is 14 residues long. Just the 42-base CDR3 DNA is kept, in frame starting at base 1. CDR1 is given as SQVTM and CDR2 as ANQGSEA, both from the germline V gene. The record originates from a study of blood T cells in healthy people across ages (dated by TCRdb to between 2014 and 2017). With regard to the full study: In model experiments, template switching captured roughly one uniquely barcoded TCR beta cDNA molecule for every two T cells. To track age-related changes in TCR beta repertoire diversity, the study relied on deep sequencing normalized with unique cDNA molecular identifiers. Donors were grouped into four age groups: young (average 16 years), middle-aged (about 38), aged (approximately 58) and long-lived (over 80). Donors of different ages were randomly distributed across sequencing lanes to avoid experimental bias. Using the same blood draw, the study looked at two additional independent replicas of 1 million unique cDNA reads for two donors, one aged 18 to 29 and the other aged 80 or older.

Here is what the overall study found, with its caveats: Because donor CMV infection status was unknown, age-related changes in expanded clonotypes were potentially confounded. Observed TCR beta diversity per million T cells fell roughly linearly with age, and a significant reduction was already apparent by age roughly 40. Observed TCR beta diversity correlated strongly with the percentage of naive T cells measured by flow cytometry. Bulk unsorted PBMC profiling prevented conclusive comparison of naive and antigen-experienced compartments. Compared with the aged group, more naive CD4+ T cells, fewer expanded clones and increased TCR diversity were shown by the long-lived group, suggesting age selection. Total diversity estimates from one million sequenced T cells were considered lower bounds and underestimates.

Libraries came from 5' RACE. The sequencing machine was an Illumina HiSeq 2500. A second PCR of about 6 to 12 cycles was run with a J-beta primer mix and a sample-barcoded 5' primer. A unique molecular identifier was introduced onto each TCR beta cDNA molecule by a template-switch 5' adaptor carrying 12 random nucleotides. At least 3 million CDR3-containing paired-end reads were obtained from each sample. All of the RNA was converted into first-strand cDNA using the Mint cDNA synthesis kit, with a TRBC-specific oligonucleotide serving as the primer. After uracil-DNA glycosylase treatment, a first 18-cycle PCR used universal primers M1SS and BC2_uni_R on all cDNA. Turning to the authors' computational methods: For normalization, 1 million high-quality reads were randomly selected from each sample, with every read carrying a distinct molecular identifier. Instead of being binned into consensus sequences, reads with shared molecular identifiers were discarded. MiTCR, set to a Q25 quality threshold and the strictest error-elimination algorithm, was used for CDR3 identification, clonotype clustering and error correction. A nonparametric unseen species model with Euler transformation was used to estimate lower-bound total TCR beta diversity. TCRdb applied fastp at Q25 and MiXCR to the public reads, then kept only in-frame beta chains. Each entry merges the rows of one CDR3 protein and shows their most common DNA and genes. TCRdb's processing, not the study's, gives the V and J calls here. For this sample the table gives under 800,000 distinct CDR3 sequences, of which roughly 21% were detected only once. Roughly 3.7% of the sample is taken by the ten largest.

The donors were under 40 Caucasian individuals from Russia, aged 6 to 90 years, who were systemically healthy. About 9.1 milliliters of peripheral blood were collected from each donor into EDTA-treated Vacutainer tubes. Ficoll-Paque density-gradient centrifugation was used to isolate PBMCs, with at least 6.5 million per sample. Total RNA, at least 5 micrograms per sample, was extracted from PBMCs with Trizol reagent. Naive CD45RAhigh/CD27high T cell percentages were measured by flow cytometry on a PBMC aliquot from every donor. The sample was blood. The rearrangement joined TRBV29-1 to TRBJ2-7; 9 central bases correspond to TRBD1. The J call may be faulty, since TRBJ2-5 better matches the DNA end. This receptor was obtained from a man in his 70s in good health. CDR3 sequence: CSVRSGTGRETQYF. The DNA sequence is TGCAGCGTTCGATCCGGGACAGGGCGGGAGACCCAGTACTTC.